This entry lists 3 T cell receptor beta chains sequenced from one sample in a study of molecular identifiers for immune sequencing clone quantification (dated by TCRdb to the late 2010s). Libraries were prepared through PCR. TCRdb shows the sequencer as NextSeq 500. The raw public data were reprocessed by TCRdb itself: fastp quality trimming at Q25, MiXCR clonotype calling, in-frame beta chains only. Rows with a matching CDR3 protein are joined into one entry that keeps the most common DNA and genes. Across this sample there are more than 550,000 distinct CDR3 sequences, with about 25% seen only once. The ten largest clones add up to approximately 0.75% of the sample. Material for sequencing was naive CD8+ T cells from blood, with Jurkat cell RNA spiked in. The label giving this sample's cell subset or site can be read as: FACS-sorted CD8+CD4-CCR7+CD45RA+ naive T cells. These receptors were collected from a human donor in good health. Some libraries in this study had Jurkat cell RNA spiked in.

This clonotype was picked up many times. The gene calls are TRBV4-3 and TRBJ1-5; D uncertain. This CDR3 is built from 15 residues. The germline CDR1 and CDR2 sequences are LGHNA and YSLEER. Between the trimmed V and J ends, which lost 0 bases and 5 bases, there was a span of 11 bases. CDR3 protein: CASSQDPERYQPQHF. CDR3 nucleotide sequence: TGCGCCAGCAGCCAAGATCCAGAACGTTATCAGCCCCAGCATTTT.

This clonotype was counted only a few times. This chain uses TRBV14 with TRBJ2-1, with 15 nucleotides matching TRBD2. The CDR3 spans 18 residues. CDR1 is SGHDN and CDR2 is FVKESK in the germline V gene. The J segment lost 8 bases and the V segment lost 3 bases, leaving 11 bases of the junction unmatched. The CDR3, as DNA: TGTGCCAGCAGCCATGGACTAGCGGGGGGGCCGCGGGGACATGAGCAGTTCTTC. Amino acids: CASSHGLAGGPRGHEQFF.

This clonotype was seen at least ten times. This rearrangement joins TRBV7-9 to TRBJ2-7, with D unclear. The CDR3 sequence is 15 residues long. The V end was cut by 3 bases, the J end by 2 bases, with 14 bases between. Germline V CDR1 and CDR2: SEHNR, FQNEAQ (reference sequence). CDR3 bases: TGTGCCAGCAGCTTCCCGGACGGTATCACCTACGAGCAGTACTTC. Its translation is CASSFPDGITYEQYF.